Included here is one T cell receptor beta chain sequence, with context. Its target is unknown. These data come from a study of T cell repertoires in cytomegalovirus infection. TCRdb recomputed calls from the reads with MiXCR, one row per CDR3 protein. The data contain under 450,000 distinct CDR3 sequences, about 35% of them singletons. Findings and limits, study-wide: Identification of carriers of CMV plus the relevant HLA was achieved through cumulative public TCR beta family frequency.

Per the germline V gene, CDR1 is MNHEY and CDR2 is SVGEGT. The CDR3 is 13 residues long. V lost 4 bases to trimming and J lost 5 bases, with 9 bases between them. The receptor comes from a human donor in good health (CMV status not recorded). Some clones in this sample may be carry-over from other donors' samples. The chain joins TRBV6-2 or TRBV6-3 to TRBJ1-5; D is possibly TRBD1 (6 bases). The input for sequencing was cultured PBMCs, taken from culture after CMV antigen stimulation. The CDR3 DNA follows: TGTGCCAGCAGTTTCGGGGGCCATCAGCCCCAGCATTTT. Protein sequence: CASSFGGHQPQHF.